This TCR beta chain was identified in a study of brain metastases from non-small cell lung cancer. Overall study results and limits: TCR repertoires overlapped largely between brain metastases and matched primaries.

Comments on this clone: Its antigen remains unidentified.

The CDR3 is 16 residues long. V shed 1 base and J shed 0 bases, with 9 bases lying between them. Germline V gives CDR1 SEHNR, CDR2 FQNEAQ (reference sequence). The table came from immunoSEQ multiplex PCR; TCRdb's copy has only in-frame clones and leaves some out. The table lists over 1,100 clones, 70% to 85% of them singletons. The rearrangement uses TRBV7-9 and TRBJ2-2, with TRBD2 as a possible D gene (5 bases). What was sequenced was tissue from a brain metastasis. The clonotype comes from a donor aged 40 or over with non-small cell lung cancer. Here the CDR3 DNA reads TGTGCCAGCAGCTTAGGGGCGGGCACGAACACCGGGGAGCTGTTTTTT. Encoded protein: CASSLGAGTNTGELFF.